This entry describes one T cell receptor beta chain. Sequence at one end of the junction differs from germline and may be a read error. TCRdb's table, derived via immunoSEQ multiplex PCR, lists solely in-frame clones and lacks some. The sample contains about 170,000 clones, about 74% of which appear only once. This record comes from a study of blood T cell repertoires in COVID-19. Sequencing was carried out using peripheral blood. This sequence was found in a woman at least 80 years old with acute or convalescent COVID-19.

The CDR3 spells CASSLSGTGGAVAVRYF. Here the CDR3 DNA reads TGTGCCAGCAGTCTATCCGGGACAGGGGGCGCGGTGGCCGTTCGGTACTTC. This rearrangement joins TRBV27 to TRBJ2-7, with TRBD1 matching over 12 bases. Germline CDR1 reads MNHEY; CDR2 reads SMNVEV (reference sequence). The length of the CDR3 is 17 residues.